Listed below are T cell receptor beta chains from one sample, sequenced in a study of cytomegalovirus exposure and HLA in healthy donors. Assay used: immunoSEQ multiplex PCR; TCRdb lists only in-frame clones, some missing. The data show about 160,000 clones, under 85% seen once. Sequenced sample: PBMCs. These receptors were collected from a man between 45 and 60 years old in good health and CMV-seropositive. Both conserved end residues are part of each CDR3. D genes are given only for firm matches.

d_call | j_call | v_call | cdr3_aa
NA | TRBJ1-1 | TRBV4-3 | CASSQEAWNTEAFF
TRBD2 | TRBJ2-1 | TRBV4-1 | CASSQDGTSGLSYNEQFF
TRBD2 | TRBJ2-7 | TRBV4-1 | CASSQPTSGIYEQYF
NA | TRBJ2-5 | TRBV27 | CASSQGRQETQYF
NA | TRBJ1-2 | TRBV15 | CATSRDRVWIGF
TRBD1 | TRBJ2-7 | TRBV7-7 | CASSPGTGHYEQYF
NA | TRBJ2-7 | TRBV6-6 | CASSLGGGKTYEQYF
TRBD1 | TRBJ1-1 | TRBV28 | CASSLNRGSNTEAFF
NA | TRBJ2-1 | TRBV9 | CASSVHSNYNEQFF
NA | TRBJ2-5 | TRBV6-5 | CASSEYPSAGTQYF
NA | TRBJ2-5 | TRBV9 | CASSVDTGETQYF
NA | TRBJ1-2 | TRBV2 | CASSVYTTANYGYTF
TRBD1 | TRBJ2-7 | TRBV5-1 | CASSLTRDSHEQYF
NA | TRBJ2-7 | TRBV4-2 | CASSQERSYEQYF
TRBD2 | TRBJ2-1 | TRBV7-8 | CASSSLLAGGLYRSYNEQFF
TRBD1 | TRBJ2-7 | TRBV7-2 | CASSRDRVDEQYF
NA | TRBJ2-2 | TRBV6-5 | CASSQGGGELFF
TRBD2 | TRBJ2-7 | TRBV7-2 | CASSPTSGSVYEQYF
NA | TRBJ2-7 | TRBV27 | CASSSGPYEQYF
NA | TRBJ2-7 | TRBV10-3 | CAISDSTGNYEQYF
TRBD2 | TRBJ2-7 | TRBV10-2 | CASGRGTSGRRGEQYF
NA | TRBJ2-1 | TRBV6-1 | CASTLGGGSYNEQFF
TRBD1 | TRBJ2-7 | TRBV7-6 | CASSSRQGSYEQYF
TRBD1 | TRBJ2-3 | TRBV30 | CAWTTLRQGTDTQYF
NA | TRBJ1-2 | TRBV30 | CAGRGGNGYTF
NA | TRBJ2-1 | TRBV4-1 | CASSQVLGRVSPNEQFF
NA | TRBJ2-5 | TRBV2 | CASSDRRLETQYF
NA | TRBJ2-5 | TRBV30 | CAWTASGETQYF
NA | TRBJ2-2 | TRBV4-3 | CASSQGIHTGELFF